One sample yielded the 17 T cell receptor beta chains listed below, sequenced in a study of T cells in Graves' hyperthyroidism and ophthalmopathy. It was RNA transcripts that yielded the amplified TCR beta CDR3 regions. A set of HTBI primers served as the primers for a first-round RT-PCR of the TCR CDR3. TCRdb redid the calling of the multiplex PCR reads with MiXCR, one entry per CDR3 protein. The sample records around 620,000 distinct CDR3 sequences, about 14% being singletons. Material: blood. These TCRs come from a woman younger than 35 with Graves' ophthalmopathy.

This clonotype was detected ten times or more. V gene TRBV11-2 combines with J gene TRBJ2-1; D call uncertain. CDR1 and CDR2 from the germline V gene are SGHAT and FQNNGV. The CDR3 totals 12 residues. The V end was cut by 3 bases, the J end by 10 bases, with 10 bases between. The CDR3 coding sequence is TGTGCCAGCAGCTTGGGGTCTGACGAGCAGTTCTTC. Amino acid sequence: CASSLGSDEQFF.

The chain couples TRBV20-1 to TRBJ2-6, with D uncertain. CDR3 length: 13 residues. Trimming cost V 3 bases and J 2 bases, with 5 bases left between them. Germline V CDR1 and CDR2: DFQATT, SNEGSKA (reference sequence). In DNA, the CDR3 is TGCAGTGCTAGGGAAACTGGGGCCAACGTCCTGACTTTC. Its protein product is CSARETGANVLTF.

The chain recombines TRBV5-1 with TRBJ2-5; 8 nucleotides agree with TRBD2. The V segment lost 4 bases and the J segment 4 bases; nucleotides outside the gene matches: 12. The CDR3 has 16 amino acids. Germline V gene lookup returns CDR1 SGHRS and CDR2 YFSETQ. CDR3 sequence (DNA): TGCGCCAGCAGCAAAGGGACTAGGGGGGCCCCAGAGACCCAGTACTTC. Translating gives CASSKGTRGAPETQYF.

A few counts support this clonotype. The V gene is TRBV5-6, the J gene TRBJ2-3; D unclear. The germline V gene encodes CDR1 SGHDT and CDR2 YYEEEE. The CDR3 runs to 17 residues. V shed 2 bases and J shed 2 bases, with 18 bases lying between them. This CDR3 is CASSLVGSGLLTDTQYF. In nucleotides, the CDR3 is TGTGCCAGCAGCTTAGTGGGCTCGGGCCTGCTCACAGATACGCAGTATTTT.

This clonotype was counted ten times or more. The gene calls are TRBV12-3 or TRBV12-4 and TRBJ1-1; D remains unclear. This CDR3 has 14 residues. Trimming pared 6 bases from V and 4 bases from J, leaving 15 bases between. In nucleotides, the CDR3 is TGTGCCAGCAGAGACAAGGATCGGGGCACTGAAGCTTTCTTT. It codes for CASRDKDRGTEAFF.

The table lists this clonotype with many counts. The J gene is TRBJ2-4, the V gene TRBV7-2, with a possible D match to TRBD2 (6 bases). The CDR3 is made up of 15 amino acids. V was pared by 4 bases and J by 1 base, with 11 bases between. Germline V gene data show CDR1 as SGHTA and CDR2 as FQGNSA. CDR3 DNA: TGTGCCAGCAGCTCTTCTAGCGCGGCCAAAAACATTCAGTACTTC. Translation: CASSSSSAAKNIQYF. The full variable domain, with the rest looked up from reference TRBV7-2 and TRBJ2-4, is GAGVSQSPSNKVTEKGKDVELRCDPISGHTALYWYRQSLGQGLEFLIYFQGNSAPDKSGLPSDRFSAERTGGSVSTLTIQRTQQEDSAVYLCASSSSSAAKNIQYFGAGTRLSVL.

This clonotype occurred many times. V usage is TRBV7-2 and J usage is TRBJ2-5, with D perhaps given as TRBD1 or TRBD2 (5 bases each). Germline values: CDR1 SGHTA, CDR2 FQGNSA. The V and J ends lost 0 bases and 0 bases respectively, with 14 bases between them. CDR3 length: 17 amino acids. The CDR3 sequence is CASSLAPRGGHQETQYF. The CDR3 DNA is TGTGCCAGCAGCTTAGCGCCGAGGGGCGGACACCAAGAGACCCAGTACTTC.

This sequence joins TRBV4-3 and TRBJ2-1; 7 nucleotides agree with TRBD1. Per the germline V gene, CDR1 is LGHNA and CDR2 is YSLEER. The CDR3 consists of 13 residues. V lost 3 bases and J lost 7; bases outside the gene matches: 3. CDR3 sequence (DNA): TGCGCCAGCAGCCATGAACAGGGGAATGAGCAGTTCTTC. It encodes CASSHEQGNEQFF.

A note on this clonotype: A junction end diverges from the germline sequence, so it may reflect a read error. V and J are TRBV9 and TRBJ2-5; tentative D call: TRBD2 (6 bases). The CDR3 has 15 amino acids. Germline CDR1 and CDR2: SGDLS and YYNGEE. CDR3 region: CANSYLGGSAETQYF. The CDR3 coding sequence is TGTGCCAACAGCTACTTAGGAGGGTCAGCGGAGACCCAGTACTTC.

The chain recombines TRBV4-3 with TRBJ2-1; TRBD1 might be the D (5 bases). Germline V lookup: CDR1 LGHNA, CDR2 YSLEER. The CDR3 runs to 18 residues. V lost 4 bases, J lost 4 bases, and 23 bases lay in between. The DNA of the CDR3 is TGCGCCAGCAGCCTGGGGCGGCTGTACACCCTAATTTACAATGAGCAGTTCTTC. Protein: CASSLGRLYTLIYNEQFF.

This clonotype occurred many times. The V and J genes are TRBV5-6 and TRBJ2-7; 9 positions match TRBD1. V trimming: 3 bases; J trimming: 3 bases; junction bases outside the gene matches: 4. There are 14 residues in the CDR3. CDR1 and CDR2 from the germline V gene are SGHDT and YYEEEE. The CDR3 spells CASSYVDRGYEQYF. CDR3 nucleotides: TGTGCCAGCAGCTACGTGGACAGGGGCTACGAGCAGTACTTC. Supplemented by reference TRBV5-6 and TRBJ2-7, the full variable domain reads DAGVTQSPTHLIKTRGQQVTLRCSPKSGHDTVSWYQQALGQGPQFIFQYYEEEERQRGNFPDRFSGHQFPNYSSELNVNALLLGDSALYLCASSYVDRGYEQYFGPGTRLTVT.

This clonotype was recorded at least ten times. The chain combines TRBV7-3 with TRBJ1-1; a possible D gene is TRBD1 (6 bases). Germline V gene sequence: CDR1 SGHTA, CDR2 FQGTGA. With 5 bases removed from V and 4 bases from J, the gap between germline ends came to 11 bases. CDR3 length: 13 amino acids. The CDR3 spells CASSHEGGTEAFF. CDR3 bases: TGTGCCAGCAGCCATGAGGGGGGCACTGAAGCTTTCTTT.

This clonotype was counted ten times or more. The chain links TRBV20-1 to TRBJ2-5; D is unclear. Germline V CDR1 and CDR2: DFQATT, SNEGSKA (reference sequence). Trimming left V 2 bases short and J 4 bases short, with 11 bases between. There are 13 residues in the CDR3. This CDR3 is CSARTTDLETQYF. CDR3 nucleotide sequence: TGCAGTGCTAGAACCACGGATCTAGAGACCCAGTACTTC.

At least ten counts were recorded for this clonotype. The chain uses TRBV3-1 and TRBJ1-1; D unresolved. Deletions cut 3 bases from V and 2 bases from J, with 7 bases between. The CDR3 is made up of 13 amino acids. Germline-derived CDR1 and CDR2 are LGHDT and YNNKEL (reference sequence). CDR3 nucleotides: TGTGCCAGCAGCCAGACCTTCAACACTGAAGCTTTCTTT. It translates to CASSQTFNTEAFF.

Many counts were recorded for this clonotype. V is TRBV12-5 and J is TRBJ1-1; tentative D call: TRBD1 (6 bases). V lost 3 bases and J lost 3, with 20 bases in between. The CDR3 is 17 amino acids. Germline CDR1 reads LGHNT; CDR2 reads FRNRAP. The CDR3 DNA reads TGTGCTAGTGGTTTTTGGGTTACAGAGGGGGGAGACACTGAAGCTTTCTTT. Amino acids: CASGFWVTEGGDTEAFF.

This clonotype was counted many times. The chain joins TRBV7-2 to TRBJ1-1; D perhaps matches TRBD1 (6 bases). This CDR3 has 14 amino acids. V lost 2 bases and J lost 6, with 13 bases in between. The germline CDR1 and CDR2 sequences are SGHTA and FQGNSA. The CDR3 sequence: CASSLKGKGAEAFF. For the CDR3, the DNA is TGTGCCAGCAGCTTAAAAGGGAAGGGGGCTGAAGCTTTCTTT.

In its sample, this clonotype was seen many times. The chain recombines TRBV12-3 or TRBV12-4 with TRBJ1-4; 7 nucleotides agree with TRBD1. CDR3 length: 16 residues. Trimming cost V 4 bases and J 8 bases; bases outside gene matches: 13. As DNA, the CDR3 is TGTGCCAGCAGTTCCGACAGGGTAATAGCATACGAAAAACTGTTTTTT. Its translation: CASSSDRVIAYEKLFF.